The 14 T cell receptor beta chains reported below all come from one sample, sequenced in a study of early T cells in non-severe SARS-CoV-2 infection. Using its own MiXCR run on the 5' RACE reads, TCRdb lists one record per CDR3 protein. The table shows around 28,000 distinct CDR3 sequences, with around 5.4% occurring only once. Specimen: whole blood. Source of these receptors: an adult who was a healthcare worker with PCR-confirmed SARS-CoV-2 infection or an uninfected control (not recorded which).

This clonotype was seen a handful of times. CDR3 in DNA: TGTGCCTGGGACAGGGGCACTGAAGCTTTCTTT. Residues: CAWDRGTEAFF. The chain uses TRBV30 and TRBJ1-1; 8 bases align to TRBD1. The J segment lost 4 bases and the V segment lost 5 bases, leaving 0 bases of the junction unmatched. This CDR3 comprises 11 residues. Germline-derived CDR1 and CDR2 are GTSNPN and SVGIG (reference sequence).

This clonotype was seen repeatedly, ten times or more. J is TRBJ2-7 and V is TRBV28; D not certain. This CDR3 has 12 residues. The germline CDR1 and CDR2 sequences are MDHEN and SYDVKM. Trimming left V 11 bases short and J 5 bases short, with 16 bases between. The CDR3 region has the DNA TGTGCCGTACTGGGATTCCAAGACGAGCAGTACTTC. This encodes CAVLGFQDEQYF.

In this sample, this clonotype turned up many times. The chain employs TRBV5-1 and TRBJ2-6; D might be TRBD2 (6 bases). The V end was cut by 2 bases, the J end by 0 bases, with 6 bases between. Germline lookup yields CDR1 SGHRS and CDR2 YFSETQ. CDR3 length: 15 residues. CDR3 protein: CASSFGGSGANVLTF. DNA for the CDR3: TGCGCCAGCAGCTTCGGGGGCTCTGGGGCCAACGTCCTGACTTTC.

At least ten counts were recorded for this clonotype. The chain couples TRBV28 to TRBJ1-4; 7 bases are shared with TRBD1. The CDR3 loop spans 12 amino acids. Germline CDR1 and CDR2: MDHEN and SYDVKM. The V segment lost 6 bases and the J segment 8 bases; nucleotides outside the gene matches: 3. The CDR3 nucleotides read TGTGCCAGCAGAGGACAGGCGGAAAAACTGTTTTTT. It encodes CASRGQAEKLFF.

This clonotype showed up many times. The J gene is TRBJ1-4, the V gene TRBV27; 8 bases are a match to TRBD1. CDR3 size: 13 residues. Germline V lookup: CDR1 MNHEY, CDR2 SMNVEV (reference sequence). The trim removed 3 bases at V and 10 bases at J, leaving 4 bases unmatched. CDR3 sequence: CASSLEQGGKLFF. For the CDR3, the DNA is TGTGCCAGCAGTTTGGAACAGGGGGGAAAACTGTTTTTT.

This clonotype is medium-sized (0.01 to 0.1%) within its sample. The J gene is TRBJ2-3, the V gene TRBV29-1; D unclear. The germline V gene encodes CDR1 SQVTM and CDR2 ANQGSEA. Trimming took off 4 bases at V and 3 bases at J, with 2 bases between the two ends. The CDR3 covers 10 residues. For the CDR3, the DNA is TGCAGCGTTGGAACAGATACGCAGTATTTT. It encodes CSVGTDTQYF.

This clonotype has ten or more counts. Written as DNA, the CDR3 is TGCAGTGCTAGTCTGGGTCAGCCCCAGCATTTT. Its translation: CSASLGQPQHF. V is TRBV20-1 and J is TRBJ1-5; D is undetermined. Trimming pared 3 bases from V and 6 bases from J, leaving 6 bases between. The length of the CDR3 is 11 residues. In germline, CDR1 is DFQATT, CDR2 SNEGSKA (reference sequence).

This clonotype was detected ten times or more. The CDR3 nucleotides are TGTGCCAGCAGTGACCTAGCGGGGCGCACAGATACGCAGTATTTT. Amino acid sequence: CASSDLAGRTDTQYF. The chain links TRBV6-4 to TRBJ2-3, with 9 bases aligning to TRBD2. V lost 2 bases to trimming and J lost 1 base; unmatched junction nucleotides: 1. CDR3 length: 15 residues. CDR1 is MRHNA and CDR2 is SNTAGT in the germline V gene.

This clonotype appeared a few times. The V gene is TRBV30, the J gene TRBJ1-1; D is uncertain. Germline V lookup: CDR1 GTSNPN, CDR2 SVGIG (reference sequence). CDR3 length: 13 amino acids. Trimming pared 0 bases from V and 1 base from J, leaving 6 bases between. This chain's CDR3 is CAWSVGSNTEAFF. The CDR3 coding sequence is TGTGCCTGGAGTGTAGGGTCGAACACTGAAGCTTTCTTT.

In this sample, this clonotype turned up many times. V usage is TRBV20-1 and J usage is TRBJ1-1; 7 bases match TRBD1. This CDR3 region has 14 residues. Germline assignment: CDR1 DFQATT and CDR2 SNEGSKA (reference sequence). After removal of 2 bases from V and 1 base from J, the junction contained 4 bases not matched to a gene. CDR3: CSARKGGTNTEAFF. In DNA, the CDR3 is TGCAGTGCTAGAAAAGGGGGCACGAACACTGAAGCTTTCTTT.

This clonotype appeared many times. J is TRBJ2-2 and V is TRBV4-2; D ambiguous. The CDR3 is 17 residues long. Looked up from germline, CDR1 is LGHNA and CDR2 is YNFKEQ. V dropped 0 bases and J dropped 3 bases, with 14 bases sitting between them. The CDR3 spells CASSQEPLESYTGELFF. The CDR3 nucleotides read TGTGCCAGCAGCCAAGAGCCGCTCGAATCGTACACCGGGGAGCTGTTTTTT.

The table lists this clonotype with many counts. This chain uses TRBV27 with TRBJ1-1; perhaps TRBD1 as D (5 bases). Trimming pared 5 bases from V and 1 base from J, leaving 14 bases between. This CDR3 has 15 residues. Germline V gene sequence: CDR1 MNHEY, CDR2 SMNVEV (reference sequence). CDR3 DNA: TGTGCCAGCAGTCCCTTGACAGCGAAGAACACTGAAGCTTTCTTT. The encoded protein is CASSPLTAKNTEAFF.

This clonotype has a count of ten or more. V and J are TRBV28 and TRBJ2-5; TRBD2 might be the D (5 bases). The V gene's germline CDR1 is MDHEN and CDR2 SYDVKM. Trimming took off 3 bases at V and 3 bases at J, with 5 bases between the two ends. CDR3 length equals 12 residues. CDR3 region: CASSFGEETQYF. DNA of the CDR3: TGTGCCAGCAGTTTCGGGGAAGAGACCCAGTACTTC.

This clonotype was seen ten or more times. V and J are TRBV5-4 and TRBJ2-5; D is unclear. The CDR3 totals 12 residues. Germline CDR1 is SGHNT and CDR2 is YYREEE (reference sequence). The V and J ends lost 1 base and 4 bases respectively, with 5 bases between them. CDR3 sequence (DNA): TGTGCCAGCAGCTTGCCGAGAGAGACCCAGTACTTC. The encoded protein is CASSLPRETQYF.